This T cell receptor (beta chain) was sequenced in a study of blood T cell repertoires in COVID-19. Study-wide background: Some COVID-19 samples were acute and others convalescent; all came from the United States, Italy and Spain. From T cells, B-cell-depleted T cells, or PBMCs came the material, which was cDNA or gDNA.

Trimming cost V 4 bases and J 7 bases, with 11 bases left between them. This CDR3 has 13 residues. Germline V gives CDR1 KGHSH, CDR2 LQKENI. While infection was still active, Seattle patients were enrolled and then followed longitudinally. Per the authors' pipeline: Amplified reference gene primers provided the basis for estimating nucleated cell counts. This table comes from immunoSEQ multiplex PCR, and its TCRdb copy is limited to in-frame clones, with some not included. For V, J and clone size, that table is used; D and trimming come from the DNA. The sample shows a few hundred thousand clones, approximately 87% of them seen only once.

The sequence came from a woman aged 25 to 39 with COVID-19, enrolled during active disease. The rearrangement links TRBV18 to TRBJ1-5; D remains ambiguous. Sequencing was carried out using peripheral blood. CDR3 sequence reads: CASSRKEDQPQHF. The DNA of the CDR3 is TGTGCCAGCTCACGGAAGGAGGACCAGCCCCAGCATTTT.